This TCR beta chain emerged from a study of T cell repertoires in cytomegalovirus infection. Study-level background: From public TCR beta signatures came an indication of both CMV infection and matching HLA type. General study findings and limits: The study found HLA-C-restricted CMV-specific TCR beta clonotypes dominating the ex vivo response.

The ends lost 2 bases at V and 9 bases at J; junction bases unmatched: 5. This CDR3 has 15 amino acids. Germline V lookup: CDR1 SGHDN, CDR2 FVKESK. As for this clonotype: The antigen is undetermined.

Via MiXCR, TCRdb re-called the reads, giving one row per CDR3 protein. The table shows approximately 290,000 distinct CDR3 sequences, with about a quarter occurring only once. The sequence came from a human donor in good health (CMV status not recorded). Some clones in this sample may be carry-over from other donors' samples. The rearrangement links TRBV14 to TRBJ2-1; 12 positions agree with TRBD2. Sequencing was done on a sample of PBMCs. Written as DNA, the CDR3 is TGTGCCAGCAGCCAATGGACTAGCGGGACGGGTGAGCAGTTCTTC. Encoded protein: CASSQWTSGTGEQFF.